This T cell receptor beta chain originates from a study of T-cell reconstitution after alpha-beta-depleted transplantation in children. The study, taken as a whole, reports: Approximately two months post-transplant, alpha-beta T cells reportedly originated from several hundred expanded graft clones. Where some patients showed high TCRbeta diversity at day 60, it came from recipient T cells and thymic progenitors that had survived.

As it was prepared, the TCRbeta library received unique molecular identifiers. TCRdb re-called the PCR reads with MiXCR, one entry per CDR3 protein. The repertoire holds about 160,000 distinct CDR3 sequences, with over 8.5% as singletons. This CDR3 spans 17 amino acids. The V gene's germline CDR1 is LNHNV and CDR2 YYDKDF (reference sequence). V lost 5 bases and J lost 8, with 24 bases in between. This clonotype was seen ten or more times. Its specificity is not known. The source of this sequence is a boy aged 2 to 10 with acute myeloid leukemia, due to receive a stem cell transplant. Specimen: PBMCs, collected before TCRalphabeta/CD19-depleted stem cell transplant. This sequence joins TRBV15 and TRBJ2-2, with D possibly matching TRBD2 (5 bases). CDR3 in DNA: TGTGCCACCAGCTCGATAGTCGATTCGGGGTCGAAGGGGGAGCTGTTTTTT. Its translation: CATSSIVDSGSKGELFF.